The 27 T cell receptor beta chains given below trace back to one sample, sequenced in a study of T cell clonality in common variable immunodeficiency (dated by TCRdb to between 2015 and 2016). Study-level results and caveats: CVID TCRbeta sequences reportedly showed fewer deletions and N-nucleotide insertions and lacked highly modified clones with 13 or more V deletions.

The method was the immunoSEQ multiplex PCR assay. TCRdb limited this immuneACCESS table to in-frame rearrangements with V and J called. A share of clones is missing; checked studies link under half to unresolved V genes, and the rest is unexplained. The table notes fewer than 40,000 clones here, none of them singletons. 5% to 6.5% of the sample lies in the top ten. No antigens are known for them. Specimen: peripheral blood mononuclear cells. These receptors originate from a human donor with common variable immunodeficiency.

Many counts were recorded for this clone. The CDR3 is CASSLASTREGYTF. The covered CDR3 bases are TGCGCCAGCAGCTTGGCTTCGACCAGGGAAGGC. The chain has TRBV5-1 and TRBJ1-2; D may be TRBD1 (5 bases). Read coverage stops 3 residues before the CDR3 terminus; the germline J gene supplies the remainder. The CDR3 totals 14 residues. Germline loops: CDR1 SGHRS, CDR2 YFSETQ.

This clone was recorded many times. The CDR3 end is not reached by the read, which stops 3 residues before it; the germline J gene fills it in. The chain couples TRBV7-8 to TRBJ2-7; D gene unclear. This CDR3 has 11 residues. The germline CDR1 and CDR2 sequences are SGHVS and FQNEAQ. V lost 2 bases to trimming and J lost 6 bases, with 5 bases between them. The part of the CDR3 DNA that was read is TGTGCCAGCAGCTTAAGGGTCGAG. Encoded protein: CASSLRVE. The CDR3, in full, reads CASSLRVEQYF.

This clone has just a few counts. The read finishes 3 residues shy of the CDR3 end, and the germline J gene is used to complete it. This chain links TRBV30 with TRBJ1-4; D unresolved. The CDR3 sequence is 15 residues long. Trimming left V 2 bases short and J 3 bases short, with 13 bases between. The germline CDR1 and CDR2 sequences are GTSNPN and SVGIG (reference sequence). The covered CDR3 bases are TGTGCCTGGAGTCGCGGGCAGAACCCTAATGAAAAA. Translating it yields CAWSRGQNPNEK. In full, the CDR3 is CAWSRGQNPNEKLFF.

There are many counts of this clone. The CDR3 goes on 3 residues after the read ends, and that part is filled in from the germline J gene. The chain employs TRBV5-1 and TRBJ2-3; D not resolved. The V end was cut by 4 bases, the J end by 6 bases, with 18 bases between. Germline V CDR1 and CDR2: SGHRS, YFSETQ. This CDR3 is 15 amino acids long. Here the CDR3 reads CASSPRANTGDTQYF. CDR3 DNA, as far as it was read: TGCGCCAGCAGCCCGCGAGCAAATACTGGTGATACG.

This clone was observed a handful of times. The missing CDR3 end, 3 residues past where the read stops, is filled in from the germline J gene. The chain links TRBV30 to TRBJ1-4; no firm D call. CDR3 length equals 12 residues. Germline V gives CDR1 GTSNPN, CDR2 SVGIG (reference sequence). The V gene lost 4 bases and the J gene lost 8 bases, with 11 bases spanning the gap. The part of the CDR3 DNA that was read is TGTGCCTGGACTACCCTCGGGGAAAAA. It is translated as CAWTTLGEK. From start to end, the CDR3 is CAWTTLGEKLFF.

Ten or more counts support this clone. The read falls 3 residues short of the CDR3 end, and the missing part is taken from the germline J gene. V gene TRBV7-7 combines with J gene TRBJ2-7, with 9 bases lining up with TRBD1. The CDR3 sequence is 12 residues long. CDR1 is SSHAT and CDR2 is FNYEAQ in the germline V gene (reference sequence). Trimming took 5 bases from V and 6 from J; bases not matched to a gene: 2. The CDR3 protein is CASSPTGGEQYF. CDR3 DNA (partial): TGTGCCAGCAGCCCGACAGGGGGCGAG.

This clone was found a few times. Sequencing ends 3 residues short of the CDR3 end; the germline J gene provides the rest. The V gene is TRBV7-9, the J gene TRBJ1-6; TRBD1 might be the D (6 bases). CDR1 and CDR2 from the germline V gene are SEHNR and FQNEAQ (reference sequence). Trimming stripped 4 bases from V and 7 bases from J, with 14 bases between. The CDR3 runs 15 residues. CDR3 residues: CASSWRQASNSPLHF. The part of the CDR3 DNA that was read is TGTGCCAGCAGCTGGCGACAGGCGTCGAATTCACCC. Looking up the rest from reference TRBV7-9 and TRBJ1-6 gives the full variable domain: DTGVSQNPRHKITKRGQNVTFRCDPISEHNRLYWYRQTLGQGPEFLTYFQNEAQLEKSRLLSDRFSAERPKGSFSTLEIQRTEQGDSAMYLCASSWRQASNSPLHFGNGTRLTVT.

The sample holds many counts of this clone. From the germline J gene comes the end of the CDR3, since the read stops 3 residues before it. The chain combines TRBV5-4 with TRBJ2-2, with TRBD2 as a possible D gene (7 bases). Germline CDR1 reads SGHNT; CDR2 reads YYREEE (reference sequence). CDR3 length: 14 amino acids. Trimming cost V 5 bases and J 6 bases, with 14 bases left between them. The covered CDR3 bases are TGTGCCAGCAGTCCCCGGGGGGCCCCCGGGGAG. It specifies CASSPRGAPGE. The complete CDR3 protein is CASSPRGAPGELFF.

CDR3 loop: CAWSYSGNTIYF. Partial CDR3 DNA: TGTGCCTGGAGTTACTCTGGAAACACC. This sequence joins TRBV30 and TRBJ1-3; D ambiguous. The DNA ends 3 residues before the CDR3 does, and the rest of the CDR3 is filled in from the germline J gene. Trimming removed 2 bases at V and 0 bases at J, with 2 bases between. There are 12 residues in the CDR3. Germline V gene lookup returns CDR1 GTSNPN and CDR2 SVGIG (reference sequence).

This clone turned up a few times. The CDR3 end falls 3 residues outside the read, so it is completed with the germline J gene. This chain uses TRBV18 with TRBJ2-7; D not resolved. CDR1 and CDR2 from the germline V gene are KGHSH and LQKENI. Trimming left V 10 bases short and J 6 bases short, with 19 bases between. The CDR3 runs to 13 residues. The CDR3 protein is CATIARFASEQYF. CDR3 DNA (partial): TGTGCCACCATTGCCCGGTTCGCCTCCGAG.

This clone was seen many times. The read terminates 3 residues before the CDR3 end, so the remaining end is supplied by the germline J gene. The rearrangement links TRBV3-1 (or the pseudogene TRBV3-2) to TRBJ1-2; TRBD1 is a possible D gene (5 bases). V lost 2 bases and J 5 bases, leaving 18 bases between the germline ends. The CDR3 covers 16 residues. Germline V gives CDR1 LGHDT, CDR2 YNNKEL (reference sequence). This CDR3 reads CASSQRLYSTAYGYTF. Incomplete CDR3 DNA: TGTGCCAGCAGCCAACGATTATATTCGACAGCTTATGGC.

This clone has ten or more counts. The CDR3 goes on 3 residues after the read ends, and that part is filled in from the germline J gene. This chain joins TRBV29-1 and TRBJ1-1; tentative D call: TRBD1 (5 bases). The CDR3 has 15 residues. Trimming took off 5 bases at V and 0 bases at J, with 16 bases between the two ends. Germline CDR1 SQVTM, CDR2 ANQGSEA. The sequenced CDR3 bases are TGCAGCGTTATGATCAGGGAAGGGGTGAACACTGAA. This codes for CSVMIREGVNTE. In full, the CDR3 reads CSVMIREGVNTEAFF.

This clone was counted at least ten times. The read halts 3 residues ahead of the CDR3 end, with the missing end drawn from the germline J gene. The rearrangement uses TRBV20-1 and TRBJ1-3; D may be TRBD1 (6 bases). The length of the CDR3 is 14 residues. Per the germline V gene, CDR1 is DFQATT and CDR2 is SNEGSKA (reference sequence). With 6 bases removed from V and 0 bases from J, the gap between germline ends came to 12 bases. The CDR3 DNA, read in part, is TGCAGTGCGAAGTACAGGGACTCTGGAAACACC. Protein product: CSAKYRDSGNT. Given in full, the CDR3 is CSAKYRDSGNTIYF.

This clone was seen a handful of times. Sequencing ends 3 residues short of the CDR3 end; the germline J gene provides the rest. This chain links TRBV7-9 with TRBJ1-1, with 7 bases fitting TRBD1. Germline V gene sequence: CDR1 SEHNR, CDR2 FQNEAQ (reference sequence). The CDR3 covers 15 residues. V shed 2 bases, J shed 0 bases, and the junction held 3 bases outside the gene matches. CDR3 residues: CASSLLQGMNTEAFF. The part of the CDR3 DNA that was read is TGTGCCAGCAGCTTACTACAGGGGATGAACACTGAA.

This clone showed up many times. The CDR3 spells CASSLDSMNTEAFF. The sequenced CDR3 bases are TGCGCCAGCAGCCTGGACAGCATGAACACTGAA. The chain carries TRBV5-1 and TRBJ1-1; D possibly corresponds to TRBD1 (6 bases). The read terminates 3 residues before the CDR3 end, so the remaining end is supplied by the germline J gene. The CDR3 is 14 residues long. The germline V and J ends were trimmed by 4 bases and 0 bases, with 10 bases remaining between them. Germline-derived CDR1 and CDR2 are SGHRS and YFSETQ.

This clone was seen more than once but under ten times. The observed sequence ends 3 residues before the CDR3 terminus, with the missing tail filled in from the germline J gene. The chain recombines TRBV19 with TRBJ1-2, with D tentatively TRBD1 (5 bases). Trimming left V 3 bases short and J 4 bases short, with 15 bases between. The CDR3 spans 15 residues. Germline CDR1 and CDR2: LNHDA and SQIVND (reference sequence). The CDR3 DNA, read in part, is TGTGCCAGTAGTATCTTTACGGTCACAGGCTATGGC. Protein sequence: CASSIFTVTGYG. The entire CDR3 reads CASSIFTVTGYGYTF. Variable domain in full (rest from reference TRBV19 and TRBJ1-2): DGGITQSPKYLFRKEGQNVTLSCEQNLNHDAMYWYRQDPGQGLRLIYYSQIVNDFQKGDIAEGYSVSREKKESFPLTVTSAQKNPTAFYLCASSIFTVTGYGYTFGSGTRLTVV.

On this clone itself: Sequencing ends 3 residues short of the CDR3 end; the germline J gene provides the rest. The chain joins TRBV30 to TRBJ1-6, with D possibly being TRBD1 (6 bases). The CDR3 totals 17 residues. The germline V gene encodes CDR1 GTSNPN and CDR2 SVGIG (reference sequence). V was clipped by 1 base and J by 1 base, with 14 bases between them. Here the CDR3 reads CAWSAGWGRSYNSPLHF. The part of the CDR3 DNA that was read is TGTGCCTGGAGTGCGGGCTGGGGGCGATCCTATAATTCACCC. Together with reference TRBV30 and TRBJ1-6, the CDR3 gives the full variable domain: SQTIHQWPATLVQPVGSPLSLECTVEGTSNPNLYWYRQAAGRGLQLLFYSVGIGQISSEVPQNLSASRPQDRQFILSSKKLLLSDSGFYLCAWSAGWGRSYNSPLHFGNGTRLTVT.

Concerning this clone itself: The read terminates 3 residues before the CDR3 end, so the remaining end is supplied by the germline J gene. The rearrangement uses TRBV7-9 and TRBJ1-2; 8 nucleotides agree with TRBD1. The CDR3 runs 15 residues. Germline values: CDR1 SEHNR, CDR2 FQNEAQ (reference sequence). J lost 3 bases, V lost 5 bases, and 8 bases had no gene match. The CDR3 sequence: CASSVSGGDHYGYTF. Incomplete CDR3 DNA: TGTGCCAGCAGCGTATCAGGGGGCGATCACTATGGC.

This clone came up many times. CDR3 bases read: TGCAGCGCCGAACCAGGGATGAACACTGAA. Translated: CSAEPGMNTE. The entire CDR3 protein reads CSAEPGMNTEAFF. V usage is TRBV29-1 and J usage is TRBJ1-1; possible D gene TRBD1, 5 bases. From the germline J gene comes the end of the CDR3, since the read stops 3 residues before it. The V gene's germline CDR1 is SQVTM and CDR2 ANQGSEA. CDR3 length: 13 residues. V lost 7 bases, J lost 0 bases, and 12 bases lay in between.

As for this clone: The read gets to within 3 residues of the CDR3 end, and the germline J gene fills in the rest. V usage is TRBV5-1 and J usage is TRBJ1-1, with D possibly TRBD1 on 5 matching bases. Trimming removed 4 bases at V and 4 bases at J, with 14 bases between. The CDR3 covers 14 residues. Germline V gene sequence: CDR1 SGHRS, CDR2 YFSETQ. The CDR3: CASSGGTLSTEAFF. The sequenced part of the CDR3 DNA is TGCGCCAGCAGCGGCGGGACTCTCAGCACTGAA.

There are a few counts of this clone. The sequenced part of the CDR3 DNA is TGTGCCAGCTCCCCCTATCCCGTGGGATGGACAGGGAAGAATAGGGGCACTGAA. Amino acid sequence: CASSPYPVGWTGKNRGTE. The complete CDR3 protein is CASSPYPVGWTGKNRGTEAFF. V gene TRBV18 combines with J gene TRBJ1-1; TRBD1 matches 8 bases. The read stops 3 residues short of the end of the CDR3; the missing end is completed from the germline J gene. The CDR3 extends over 21 amino acids. The germline CDR1 and CDR2 sequences are KGHSH and LQKENI. V trimming: 6 bases; J trimming: 4 bases; junction bases outside the gene matches: 28. Supplemented by reference TRBV18 and TRBJ1-1, the full variable domain reads NAGVMQNPRHLVRRRGQEARLRCSPMKGHSHVYWYRQLPEEGLKFMVYLQKENIIDESGMPKERFSAEFPKEGPSILRIQQVVRGDSAAYFCASSPYPVGWTGKNRGTEAFFGQGTRLTVV.

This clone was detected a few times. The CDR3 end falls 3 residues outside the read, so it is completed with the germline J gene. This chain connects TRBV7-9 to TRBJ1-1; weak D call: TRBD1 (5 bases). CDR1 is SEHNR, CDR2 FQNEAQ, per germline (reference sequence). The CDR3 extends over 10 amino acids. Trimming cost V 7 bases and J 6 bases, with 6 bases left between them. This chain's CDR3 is CASTGAEAFF. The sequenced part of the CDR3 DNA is TGTGCCAGCACGGGGGCTGAA.

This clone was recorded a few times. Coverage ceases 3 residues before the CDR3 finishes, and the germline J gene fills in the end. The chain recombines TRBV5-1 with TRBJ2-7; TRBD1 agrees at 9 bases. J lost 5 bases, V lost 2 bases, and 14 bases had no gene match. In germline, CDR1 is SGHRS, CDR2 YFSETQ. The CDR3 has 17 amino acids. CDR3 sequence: CASSFYGDRVIEDEQYF. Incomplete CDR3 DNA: TGCGCCAGCAGCTTTTATGGGGACAGGGTGATAGAAGACGAG.

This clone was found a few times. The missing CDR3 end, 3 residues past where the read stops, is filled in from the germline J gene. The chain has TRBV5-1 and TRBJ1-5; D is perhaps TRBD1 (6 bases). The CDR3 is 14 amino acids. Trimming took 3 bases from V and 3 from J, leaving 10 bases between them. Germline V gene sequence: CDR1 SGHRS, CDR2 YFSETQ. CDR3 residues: CASSSGQLNQPQHF. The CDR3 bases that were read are TGCGCCAGCAGCTCAGGACAGCTCAATCAGCCC.

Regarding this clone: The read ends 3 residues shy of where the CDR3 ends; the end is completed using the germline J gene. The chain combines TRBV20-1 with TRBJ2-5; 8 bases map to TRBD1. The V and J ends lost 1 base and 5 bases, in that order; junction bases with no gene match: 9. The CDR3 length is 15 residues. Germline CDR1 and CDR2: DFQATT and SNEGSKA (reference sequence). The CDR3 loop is CSARGETGVEETQYF. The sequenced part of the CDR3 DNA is TGCAGTGCTAGAGGAGAGACAGGGGTTGAGGAGACC.

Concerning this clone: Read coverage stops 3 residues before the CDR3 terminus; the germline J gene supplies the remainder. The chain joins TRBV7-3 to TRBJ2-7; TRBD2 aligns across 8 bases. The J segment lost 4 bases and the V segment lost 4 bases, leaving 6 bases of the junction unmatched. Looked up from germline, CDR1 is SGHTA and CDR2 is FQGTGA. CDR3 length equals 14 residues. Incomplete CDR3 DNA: TGTGCCAGCAGCTCCCTCCGGGGGGGGTACGAG. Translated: CASSSLRGGYE. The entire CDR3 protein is CASSSLRGGYEQYF.

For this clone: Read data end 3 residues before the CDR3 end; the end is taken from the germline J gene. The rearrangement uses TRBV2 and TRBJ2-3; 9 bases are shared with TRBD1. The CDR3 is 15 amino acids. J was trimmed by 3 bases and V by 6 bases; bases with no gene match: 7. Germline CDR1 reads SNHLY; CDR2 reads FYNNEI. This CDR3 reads CASSALGQGTDTQYF. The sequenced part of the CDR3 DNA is TGTGCCAGCAGCGCTCTAGGACAGGGGACAGATACG.